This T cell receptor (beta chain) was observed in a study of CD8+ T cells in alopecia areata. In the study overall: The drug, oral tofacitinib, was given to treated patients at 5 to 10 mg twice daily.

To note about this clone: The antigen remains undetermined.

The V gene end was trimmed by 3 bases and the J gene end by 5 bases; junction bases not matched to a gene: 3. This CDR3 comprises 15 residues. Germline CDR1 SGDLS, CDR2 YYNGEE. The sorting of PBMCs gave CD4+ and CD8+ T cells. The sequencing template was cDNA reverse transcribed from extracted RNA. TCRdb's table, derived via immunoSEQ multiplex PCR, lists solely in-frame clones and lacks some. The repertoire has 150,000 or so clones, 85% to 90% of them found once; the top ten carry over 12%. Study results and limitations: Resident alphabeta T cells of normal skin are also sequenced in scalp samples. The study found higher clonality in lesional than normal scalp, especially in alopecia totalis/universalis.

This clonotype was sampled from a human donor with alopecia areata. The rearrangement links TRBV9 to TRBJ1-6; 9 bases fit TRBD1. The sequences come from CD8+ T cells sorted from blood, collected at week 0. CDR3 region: CASSAQGANNSPLHF. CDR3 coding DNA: TGTGCCAGCAGCGCACAGGGGGCGAATAATTCACCCCTCCACTTT.